This T cell receptor beta chain derives from a study of shared T cell receptors in the human thymus. Profiled with immunoSEQ multiplex PCR; TCRdb holds only in-frame clones, not every one. The sample shows hundreds of thousands of clones, 85% to 90% of them seen only once. This clone was picked up one time. CDR3 length equals 12 residues. Trimming removed 3 bases from V and 8 bases from J, with 8 bases in between. Germline V gives CDR1 LNHDA, CDR2 SQIVND (reference sequence). These records were also assigned to another study, of human thymus T cells. That paper notes: Infants served as donors; they were healthy and Finnish and were having corrective surgery for congenital heart defects.

The V and J genes are TRBV19 and TRBJ2-1; D perhaps matches TRBD1 (5 bases). The clonotype originates from a boy younger than two with a congenital heart defect. Sequencing was carried out using thymocytes. The CDR3 nucleotides read TGTGCCAGTAGTATGAGCAGGGATGAGCAGTTCTTC. Residues: CASSMSRDEQFF.